This T cell receptor beta chain was identified during a study of blood T cell repertoires in COVID-19. Produced via immunoSEQ multiplex PCR; TCRdb's table is partial and in-frame only. The sample consists of roughly 70,000 clones, approximately 92% of them appearing once. CDR3 size: 15 residues. V shed 9 bases, J shed 6 bases, and the junction held 10 bases outside the gene matches. Germline lookup yields CDR1 SNHLY and CDR2 FYNNEI. The TCR was taken from a human donor in a cohort sampled during active COVID-19. Sequenced: peripheral blood. J is TRBJ1-6 and V is TRBV2; the match to TRBD1 covers 8 bases. The CDR3 here is CARTQGGTVNSPLHF. CDR3 sequence (DNA): TGTGCCAGAACACAGGGGGGAACGGTTAATTCACCCCTCCACTTT.